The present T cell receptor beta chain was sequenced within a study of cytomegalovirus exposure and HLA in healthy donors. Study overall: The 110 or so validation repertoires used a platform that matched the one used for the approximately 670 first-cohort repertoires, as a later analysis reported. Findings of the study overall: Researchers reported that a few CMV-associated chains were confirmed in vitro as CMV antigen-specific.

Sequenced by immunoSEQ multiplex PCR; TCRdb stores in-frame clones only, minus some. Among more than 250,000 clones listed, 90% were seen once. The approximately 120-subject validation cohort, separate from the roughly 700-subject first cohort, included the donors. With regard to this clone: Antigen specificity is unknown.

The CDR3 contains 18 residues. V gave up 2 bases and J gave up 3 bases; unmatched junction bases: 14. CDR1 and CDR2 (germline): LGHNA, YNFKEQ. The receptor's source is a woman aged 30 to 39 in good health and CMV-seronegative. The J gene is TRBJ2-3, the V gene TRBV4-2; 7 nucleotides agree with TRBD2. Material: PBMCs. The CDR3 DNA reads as TGTGCCAGCAGCCAAAATGAATGGACTAGGGAGGGGACAGATACGCAGTATTTT. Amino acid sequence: CASSQNEWTREGTDTQYF.